This T cell receptor beta chain was recovered during a study of beta chain features in type 1 diabetes (dated by TCRdb to between 2017 and 2018). Notes on the research overall: No differences in mean age, gender distribution, total cell number or subset yield were found between patients and healthy donors. A total of about 99,000,000 sorted cells were examined across all samples, and RNA yield correlated strongly with the number of cells per subset. The study compared the TCRB repertoires of sorted circulating CD4+ T cell subsets in recently diagnosed type 1 diabetes patients with those in matched healthy donors. Regulatory and stem cell-like memory subsets were obtained from only 8 patients and roughly eight healthy donors, while naive and central memory subsets were obtained from all 28 donors.

All of the isolated RNA was reverse transcribed with the High Capacity cDNA Reverse Transcription Kit, so expressed TCRB transcripts were sequenced. Naive, central memory and regulatory T cell samples underwent deep immunoSEQ sequencing, averaging about 3.5 million total reads per sample. Sorted cells were lysed in RLT buffer, and RNA was extracted using DNase-treated RNeasy Micro or Mini kits according to cell number. To prevent cross-contamination, every cell subset was processed on its own, while patient and healthy donor samples were processed together. Using the immunoSEQ multiplex PCR, TCRB sequences were amplified from cDNA into 87-bp fragments spanning the CDR3 region. Amplicons were sequenced on the Illumina HiSeq platform. Turning to the authors' computational methods: PCR bias was computationally corrected using synthetic template baselines, reads within Hamming distance 2 were collapsed, and singletons that could not be merged were discarded. Reads were aligned against IMGT so that V, D and J genes, CDR3 length and insertions or deletions at six rearrangement sites could be assigned. Within each subset, clonotype counts were normalized to the number of sorted cells before true diversity and Gini coefficients were calculated with the tcR R package. The overlap coefficient, calculated on TCRB nucleotide sequences, was used to quantify repertoire sharing. Drawn from immuneACCESS, this table holds only the in-frame rearrangements with V and J called that TCRdb kept. Clones are partly lost; checked studies trace under half to an unresolved V gene and leave the rest unexplained. Clone size and V and J calls were adopted from that table, with D and trimming inferred from the DNA. In this sample the table shows about 340,000 clones, roughly 9% of which occur a single time. The ten largest clones represent over 0.95% of the sample.

A single peripheral blood draw of around 120 mL on average was collected from each donor into heparinised tubes. Using a panel that included CD45RO, CCR7, CD25, CD127, CD95 and CD27, naive, central memory, regulatory and stem cell-like memory CD4+ T cells were sorted on a BD FACSAria II. A purity above 98% was achieved for all sorted populations. PBMCs were separated immediately by Lymphoprep density gradient centrifugation and were stained directly, without being cultured. So that batch effects would be minimized, each experiment stained and sorted samples in pairs, pairing one healthy donor with one patient. As to this clone: Its target antigen remains unknown. No much larger clone is present one base from it, and per-base qualities are unavailable.

Measured from the cysteine to the phenylalanine, the CDR3 is 13 residues long. Only the CDR3 region is kept as DNA, spanning 39 bases read in frame from base 1. CDR1 and CDR2 (SGHRS, YFSETQ) derive from the germline V gene. V gives up 4 bases and J gives up 7 bases, and the segment between their germline ends measures 12 bases. General study outcomes and caveats: A moderate but significant shortening of TCRB CDR3 length was observed in type 1 diabetes patients in all four CD4+ subsets. At VDJ recombination sites, patients with type 1 diabetes made fewer insertions and deleted more nucleotides, a pattern implying thymic rearrangement abnormalities. Because cDNA was sequenced instead of genomic DNA, activated cells with high expression could be over-represented, although the groups did not differ in activation or CD3 levels. Naive, central memory and regulatory TCRB repertoires appeared to be more alike among patients than among healthy donors. Shorter templates might have been favored by PCR, but patient and control samples were amplified and corrected together, so both groups would have been affected equally by any skew. HLA sub-analyses involved small numbers of individuals, so any influence of HLA type on TCRB rearrangement remained unresolved.

What was sequenced was central memory CD4+ T cells from blood. This TCR was recovered from a young man with type 1 diabetes. The sequence links TRBV5-1 to TRBJ1-3; too little of a D gene remains to name it. CDR3 loop: CASSPNDENTIYF. The nucleotide sequence reads TGCGCCAGCAGCCCGAACGATGAGAACACCATATATTTT.